A single sample is the source of the 8 T cell receptor beta chains below, sequenced in a study of blood T cells in healthy people across ages. Through a sample-barcoded 5' primer and a J-beta primer mix, a second PCR was run for roughly 7 to 12 cycles. TCRdb re-called the 5' RACE reads with MiXCR, one entry per CDR3 protein. The sample carries about 670,000 distinct CDR3 sequences, 52% recorded once. The sample comprised blood. The receptors were gathered from a woman of 80 years or more in good health.

This clonotype has at least ten counts. It may be a read error: a sequence one base away is much more abundant. V is TRBV6-6 and J is TRBJ2-7; D assignment may be TRBD1 or TRBD2 (5 bases each). V lost 5 bases to trimming and J lost 2 bases, with 13 bases between them. The germline V gene encodes CDR1 MNHNY and CDR2 SVGAGI (reference sequence). The CDR3 covers 14 residues. The CDR3 sequence: CASSDGAGPYEQYF. The CDR3 DNA is TGTGCCAGCAGTGACGGGGCCGGTCCCTACGAGCAGTACTTC.

For this clonotype: A junction boundary mismatches the germline segment, possibly from a read error. The rearrangement uses TRBV20-1 and TRBJ2-1; TRBD1 matches 8 bases. CDR1 is DFQATT, CDR2 SNEGSKA, per germline (reference sequence). CDR3 size: 13 residues. The CDR3 here is CSAPGTGYNGQFF. In nucleotides, the CDR3 is TGCAGTGCACCTGGGACAGGATACAATGGGCAGTTCTTC.

This clonotype was counted a few times. The CDR3 here is CSVATGGNTEAFF. In nucleotides, the CDR3 is TGCAGCGTTGCAACGGGGGGAAACACTGAAGCTTTCTTT. The chain combines TRBV29-1 with TRBJ1-1; TRBD1 is a possible D gene (5 bases). The germline V gene has CDR1 SQVTM and CDR2 ANQGSEA. Trimming removed 4 bases at V and 2 bases at J, with 11 bases between. The CDR3 spans 13 residues.

V is TRBV20-1 and J is TRBJ2-7, with D perhaps assigned TRBD1 or TRBD2 (5 bases each). The germline V and J ends were trimmed by 3 bases and 3 bases, with 15 bases remaining between them. CDR3 size: 14 residues. The germline V gene encodes CDR1 DFQATT and CDR2 SNEGSKA (reference sequence). Here the CDR3 DNA reads TGCAGTGCTAGCGACCGGGGCTCGGGCTACGAGCAGTACTTC. Its translation: CSASDRGSGYEQYF.

The chain is built from TRBV28 and TRBJ2-2; D unclear. V was pared by 8 bases and J by 6 bases, with 7 bases between. Germline V gene data show CDR1 as MDHEN and CDR2 as SYDVKM. The length of the CDR3 is 11 residues. CDR3 in amino acids: CASGPSGELFF. CDR3 bases: TGTGCCAGCGGCCCGTCCGGGGAGCTGTTTTTT.

The J gene is TRBJ1-5, the V gene TRBV12-3 or TRBV12-4; possible D gene TRBD1, 5 bases. CDR3 length: 13 amino acids. V lost 5 bases and J lost 4, with 9 bases in between. The CDR3 region has the DNA TGTGCCAGCAGTGTAAAGGGGAATCAGCCCCAGCATTTT. Translation: CASSVKGNQPQHF.

The chain joins TRBV29-1 to TRBJ1-2, with D tentatively TRBD1 (6 bases). V shed 8 bases and J shed 4 bases, with 14 bases lying between them. This CDR3 contains 12 residues. Germline CDR1 reads SQVTM; CDR2 reads ANQGSEA. DNA for the CDR3: TGCAGCACAGGGAGGGGGGGCTATGGCTACACCTTC. Protein: CSTGRGGYGYTF.

This clonotype was picked up one time. The chain links TRBV3-1 to TRBJ2-1; D is tentatively TRBD1 or TRBD2 (5 bases each). The CDR3 contains 15 residues. V was clipped by 4 bases and J by 0 bases, with 10 bases between them. Germline values: CDR1 LGHDT, CDR2 YNNKEL (reference sequence). The CDR3 is CASSPFGGSYNEQFF. The DNA of the CDR3 is TGTGCCAGCAGCCCGTTTGGGGGCTCCTACAATGAGCAGTTCTTC.